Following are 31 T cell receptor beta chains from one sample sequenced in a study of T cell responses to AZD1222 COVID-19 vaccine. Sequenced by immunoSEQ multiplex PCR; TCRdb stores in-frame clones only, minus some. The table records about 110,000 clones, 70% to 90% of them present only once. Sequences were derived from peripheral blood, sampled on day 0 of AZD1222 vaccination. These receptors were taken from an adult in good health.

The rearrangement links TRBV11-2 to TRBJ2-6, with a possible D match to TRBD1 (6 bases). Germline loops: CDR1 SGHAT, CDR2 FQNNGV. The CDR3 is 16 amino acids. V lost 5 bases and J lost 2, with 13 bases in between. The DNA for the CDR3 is TGTGCCAGCAGCCCCCAGCAGGGGACTGGGGCCAACGTCCTGACTTTC. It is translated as CASSPQQGTGANVLTF.

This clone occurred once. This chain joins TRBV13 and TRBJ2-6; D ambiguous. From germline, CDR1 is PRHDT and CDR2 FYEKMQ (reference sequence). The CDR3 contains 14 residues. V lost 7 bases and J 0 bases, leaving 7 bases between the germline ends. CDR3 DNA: TGTGCCAGCACCCGGAACTCTGGGGCCAACGTCCTGACTTTC. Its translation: CASTRNSGANVLTF. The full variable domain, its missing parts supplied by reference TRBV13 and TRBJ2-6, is AAGVIQSPRHLIKEKRETATLKCYPIPRHDTVYWYQQGPGQDPQFLISFYEKMQSDKGSIPDRFSAQQFSDYHSELNMSSLELGDSALYFCASTRNSGANVLTFGAGSRLTVL.

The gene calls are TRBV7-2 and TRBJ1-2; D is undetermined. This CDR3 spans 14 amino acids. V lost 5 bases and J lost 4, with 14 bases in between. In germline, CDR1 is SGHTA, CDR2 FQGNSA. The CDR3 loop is CASSPEERSYGYTF. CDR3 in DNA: TGTGCCAGCAGCCCGGAGGAGAGAAGCTATGGCTACACCTTC.

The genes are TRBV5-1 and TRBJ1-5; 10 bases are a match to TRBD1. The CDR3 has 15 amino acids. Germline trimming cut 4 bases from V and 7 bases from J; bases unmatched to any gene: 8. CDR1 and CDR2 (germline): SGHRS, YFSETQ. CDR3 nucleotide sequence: TGCGCCAGCAGCGTGACAGGGGGCGCACGCCAGCCCCAGCATTTT. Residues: CASSVTGGARQPQHF.

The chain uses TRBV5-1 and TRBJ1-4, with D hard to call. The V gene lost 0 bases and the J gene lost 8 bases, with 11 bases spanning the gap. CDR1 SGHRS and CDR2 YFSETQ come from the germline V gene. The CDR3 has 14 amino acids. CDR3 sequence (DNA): TGCGCCAGCAGCTTGGGTATGGATTACGAAAAACTGTTTTTT. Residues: CASSLGMDYEKLFF.

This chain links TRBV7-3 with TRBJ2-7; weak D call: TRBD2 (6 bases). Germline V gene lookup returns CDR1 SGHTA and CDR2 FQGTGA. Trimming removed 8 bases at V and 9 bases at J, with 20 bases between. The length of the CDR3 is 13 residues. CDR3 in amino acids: CASAVGGEGWQYF. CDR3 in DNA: TGTGCCAGCGCTGTCGGGGGTGAGGGTTGGCAGTACTTC.

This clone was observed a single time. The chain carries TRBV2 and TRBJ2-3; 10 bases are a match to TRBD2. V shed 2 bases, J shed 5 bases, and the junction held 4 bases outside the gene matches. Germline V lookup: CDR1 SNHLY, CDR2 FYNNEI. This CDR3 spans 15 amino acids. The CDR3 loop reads CASSEIAGGIDTQYF. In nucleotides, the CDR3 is TGTGCCAGCAGTGAAATAGCGGGAGGAATAGATACGCAGTATTTT.

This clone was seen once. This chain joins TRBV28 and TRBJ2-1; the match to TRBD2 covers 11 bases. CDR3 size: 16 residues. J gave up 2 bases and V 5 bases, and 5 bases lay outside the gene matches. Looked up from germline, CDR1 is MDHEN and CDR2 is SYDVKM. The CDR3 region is CASSPLAGGAYNEQFF. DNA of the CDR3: TGTGCCAGCAGTCCCTTAGCGGGGGGGGCCTACAATGAGCAGTTCTTC.

The CDR3: CASSLNRRSPEAFF. Here the CDR3 DNA reads TGTGCCAGCAGTTTAAACAGAAGGAGCCCTGAAGCTTTCTTT. The chain couples TRBV27 to TRBJ1-1; D is undetermined. Germline-derived CDR1 and CDR2 are MNHEY and SMNVEV (reference sequence). The V and J ends lost 2 bases and 6 bases respectively, with 13 bases between them. CDR3 length: 14 amino acids.

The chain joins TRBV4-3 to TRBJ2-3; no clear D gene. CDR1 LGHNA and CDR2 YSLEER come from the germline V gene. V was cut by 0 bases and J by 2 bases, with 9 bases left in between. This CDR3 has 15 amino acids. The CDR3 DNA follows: TGCGCCAGCAGCCAAGAAAGGGCGGACACAGATACGCAGTATTTT. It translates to CASSQERADTDTQYF.

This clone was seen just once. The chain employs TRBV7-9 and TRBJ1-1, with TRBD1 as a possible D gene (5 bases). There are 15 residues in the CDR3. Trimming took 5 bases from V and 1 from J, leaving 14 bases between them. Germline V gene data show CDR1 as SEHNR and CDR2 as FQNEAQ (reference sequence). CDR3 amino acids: CASSPIPGTNTEAFF. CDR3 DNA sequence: TGTGCCAGCAGCCCCATCCCAGGGACGAACACTGAAGCTTTCTTT.

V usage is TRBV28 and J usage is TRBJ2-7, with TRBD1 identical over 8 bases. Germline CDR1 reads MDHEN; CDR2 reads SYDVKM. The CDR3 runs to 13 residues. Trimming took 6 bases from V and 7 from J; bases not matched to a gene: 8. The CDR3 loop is CASSTGGTGEQYF. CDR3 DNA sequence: TGTGCCAGCAGCACAGGGGGTACGGGAGAGCAGTACTTC.

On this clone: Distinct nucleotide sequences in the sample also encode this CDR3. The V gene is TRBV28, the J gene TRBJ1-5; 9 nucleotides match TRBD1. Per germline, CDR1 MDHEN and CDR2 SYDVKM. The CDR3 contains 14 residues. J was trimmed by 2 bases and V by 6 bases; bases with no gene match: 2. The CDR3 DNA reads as TGTGCCAGCAGACAGGGGGCGGGCAATCAGCCCCAGCATTTT. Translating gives CASRQGAGNQPQHF.

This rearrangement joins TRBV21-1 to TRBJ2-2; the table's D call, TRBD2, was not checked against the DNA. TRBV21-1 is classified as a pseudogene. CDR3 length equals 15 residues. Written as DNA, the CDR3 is TGTGCCAGCAGCAAAGTGTGGAGACTCACCGGGGAGCTGTTTTTT. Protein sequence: CASSKVWRLTGELFF.

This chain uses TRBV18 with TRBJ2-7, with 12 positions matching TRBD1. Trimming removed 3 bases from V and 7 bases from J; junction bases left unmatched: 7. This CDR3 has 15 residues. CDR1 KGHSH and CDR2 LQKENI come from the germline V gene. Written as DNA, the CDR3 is TGTGCCAGCTCACCTAGGGACAGGGGGCTAAAAGAGCAGTACTTC. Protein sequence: CASSPRDRGLKEQYF.

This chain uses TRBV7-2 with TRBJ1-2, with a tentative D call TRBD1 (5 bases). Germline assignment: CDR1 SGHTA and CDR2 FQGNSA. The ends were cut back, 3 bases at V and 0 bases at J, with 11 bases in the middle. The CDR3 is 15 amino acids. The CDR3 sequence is CASSFSGAANYGYTF. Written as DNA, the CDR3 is TGTGCCAGCAGCTTCTCCGGGGCAGCTAACTATGGCTACACCTTC. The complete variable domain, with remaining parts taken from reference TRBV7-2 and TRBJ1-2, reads GAGVSQSPSNKVTEKGKDVELRCDPISGHTALYWYRQSLGQGLEFLIYFQGNSAPDKSGLPSDRFSAERTGGSVSTLTIQRTQQEDSAVYLCASSFSGAANYGYTFGSGTRLTVV.

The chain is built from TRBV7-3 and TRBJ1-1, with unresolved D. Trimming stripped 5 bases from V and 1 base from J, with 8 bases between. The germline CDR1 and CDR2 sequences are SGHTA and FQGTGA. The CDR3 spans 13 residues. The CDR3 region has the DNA TGTGCCAGCAGCGAACAAGGGAACACTGAAGCTTTCTTT. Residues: CASSEQGNTEAFF.

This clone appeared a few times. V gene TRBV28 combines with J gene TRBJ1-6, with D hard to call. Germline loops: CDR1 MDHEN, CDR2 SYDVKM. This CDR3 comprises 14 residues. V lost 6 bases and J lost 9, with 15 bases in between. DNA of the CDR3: TGTGCCAGCAGGCTAGACGGGGTTAGTTCACCCCTCCACTTT. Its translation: CASRLDGVSSPLHF.

The DNA of the CDR3 is TGTGCCAGCAGTGCCCAGACAGGGTACGAGCAGTACTTC. This codes for CASSAQTGYEQYF. The chain has TRBV2 and TRBJ2-7, with TRBD1 matching over 7 bases. Losses at the gene ends were 4 bases for V and 4 bases for J; bases not matched to a gene: 4. The germline V gene has CDR1 SNHLY and CDR2 FYNNEI. The CDR3 is 13 amino acids.

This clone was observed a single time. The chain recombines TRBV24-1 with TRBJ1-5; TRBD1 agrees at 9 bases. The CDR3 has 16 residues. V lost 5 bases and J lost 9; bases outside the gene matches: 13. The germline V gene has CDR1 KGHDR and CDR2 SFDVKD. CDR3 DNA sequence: TGTGCCACCAGTGGGGGACAGGGCCGTCTCCCAGGGCCCCAGCATTTT. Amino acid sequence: CATSGGQGRLPGPQHF.

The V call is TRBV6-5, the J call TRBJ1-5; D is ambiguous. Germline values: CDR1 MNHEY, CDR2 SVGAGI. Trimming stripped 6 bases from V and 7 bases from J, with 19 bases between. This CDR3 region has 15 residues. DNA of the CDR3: TGTGCCAGCAGAGAGTTGACGGGAATATGGCAGCCCCAGCATTTT. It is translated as CASRELTGIWQPQHF.

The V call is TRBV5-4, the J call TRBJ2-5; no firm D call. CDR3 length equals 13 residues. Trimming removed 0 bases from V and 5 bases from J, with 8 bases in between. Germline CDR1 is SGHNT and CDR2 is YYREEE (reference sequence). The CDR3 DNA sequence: TGTGCCAGCAGCTTGGGGGATCGGGAGACCCAGTACTTC. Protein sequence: CASSLGDRETQYF.

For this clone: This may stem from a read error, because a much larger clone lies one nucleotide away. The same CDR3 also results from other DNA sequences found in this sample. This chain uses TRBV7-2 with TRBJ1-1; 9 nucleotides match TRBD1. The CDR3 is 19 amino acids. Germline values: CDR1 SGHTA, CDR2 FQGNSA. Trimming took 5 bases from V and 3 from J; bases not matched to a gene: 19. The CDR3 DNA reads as TGTGCCAGCAGCGCCCGAGACAGGGGGATTCGAATGGGGGACACTGAAGCTTTCTTT. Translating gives CASSARDRGIRMGDTEAFF.

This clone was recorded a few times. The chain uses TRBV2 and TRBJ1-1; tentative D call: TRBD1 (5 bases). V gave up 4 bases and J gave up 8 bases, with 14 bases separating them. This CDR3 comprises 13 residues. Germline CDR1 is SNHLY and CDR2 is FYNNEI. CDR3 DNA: TGTGCCAGCAGTGCGATGCAGGGATACGAAGCTTTCTTT. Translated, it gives CASSAMQGYEAFF.

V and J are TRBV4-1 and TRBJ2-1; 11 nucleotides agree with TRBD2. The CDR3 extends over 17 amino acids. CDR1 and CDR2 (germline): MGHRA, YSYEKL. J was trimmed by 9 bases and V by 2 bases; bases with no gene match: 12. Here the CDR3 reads CASSQTVTSGDLGEQFF. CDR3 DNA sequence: TGCGCCAGCAGCCAAACCGTGACTAGCGGGGATCTAGGTGAGCAGTTCTTC.

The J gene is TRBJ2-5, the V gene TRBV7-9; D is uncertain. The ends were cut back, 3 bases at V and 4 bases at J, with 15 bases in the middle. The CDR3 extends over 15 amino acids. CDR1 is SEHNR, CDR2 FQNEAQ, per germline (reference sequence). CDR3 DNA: TGTGCCAGCAGCTTTAGGATGGGTGGTGGAGAGACCCAGTACTTC. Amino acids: CASSFRMGGGETQYF. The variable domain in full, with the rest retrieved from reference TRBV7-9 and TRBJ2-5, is DTGVSQNPRHKITKRGQNVTFRCDPISEHNRLYWYRQTLGQGPEFLTYFQNEAQLEKSRLLSDRFSAERPKGSFSTLEIQRTEQGDSAMYLCASSFRMGGGETQYFGPGTRLLVL.

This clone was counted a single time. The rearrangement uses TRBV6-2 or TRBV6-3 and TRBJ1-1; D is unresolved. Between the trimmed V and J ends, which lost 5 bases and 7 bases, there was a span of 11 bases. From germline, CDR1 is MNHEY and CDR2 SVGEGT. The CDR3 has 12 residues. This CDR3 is CASSPRRSEAFF. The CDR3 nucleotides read TGTGCCAGCAGTCCCCGGCGGAGTGAAGCTTTCTTT.

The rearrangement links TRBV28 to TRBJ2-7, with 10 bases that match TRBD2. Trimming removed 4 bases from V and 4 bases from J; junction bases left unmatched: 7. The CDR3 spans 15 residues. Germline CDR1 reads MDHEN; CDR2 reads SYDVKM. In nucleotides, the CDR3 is TGTGCCAGCAGTTCCCCAGCGGGAGGGAGATACGAGCAGTACTTC. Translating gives CASSSPAGGRYEQYF.

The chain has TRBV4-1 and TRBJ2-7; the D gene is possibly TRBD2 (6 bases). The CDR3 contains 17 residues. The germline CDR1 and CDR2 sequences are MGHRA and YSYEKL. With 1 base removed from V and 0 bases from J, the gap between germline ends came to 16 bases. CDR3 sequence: CASSQVGRVGSSYEQYF. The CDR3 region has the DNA TGCGCCAGCAGCCAAGTCGGGAGAGTCGGAAGCTCCTACGAGCAGTACTTC.

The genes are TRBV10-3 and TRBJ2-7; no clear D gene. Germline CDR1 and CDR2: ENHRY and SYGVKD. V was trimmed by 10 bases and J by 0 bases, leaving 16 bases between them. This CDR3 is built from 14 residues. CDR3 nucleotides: TGTGCCACCTTCACACGTCTACCCTCCTACGAGCAGTACTTC. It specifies CATFTRLPSYEQYF.

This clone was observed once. CDR3 region: CATSRDGAGTDTQYF. The CDR3 nucleotides read TGTGCCACCAGCAGAGATGGCGCGGGCACAGATACGCAGTATTTT. The chain combines TRBV15 with TRBJ2-3; D gene unclear. This CDR3 has 15 amino acids. Germline CDR1 reads LNHNV; CDR2 reads YYDKDF (reference sequence). V was shortened by 0 bases and J by 1 base, with 8 bases between the two germline ends.